The 26 T cell receptor beta chains reported below all come from one sample, sequenced in a study of blood T cell repertoires in COVID-19. This table comes from immunoSEQ multiplex PCR, and its TCRdb copy is limited to in-frame clones, with some not included. The sample shows roughly 250,000 clones, over 70% of them seen only once. Specimen: peripheral blood. The source is a human donor in a cohort sampled during active COVID-19.

This clone was found once. The gene calls are TRBV12-3 or TRBV12-4 and TRBJ2-7; the D gene is possibly TRBD1 (6 bases). The V and J ends lost 5 bases and 5 bases respectively, with 13 bases between them. The CDR3 extends over 13 amino acids. The CDR3 region is CASSVRDTDEQYF. CDR3 nucleotides: TGTGCCAGCAGTGTACGGGACACGGACGAGCAGTACTTC.

The chain combines TRBV7-2 with TRBJ1-2; D possibly corresponds to TRBD1 (5 bases). The CDR3 runs 14 residues. In germline, CDR1 is SGHTA, CDR2 FQGNSA. Trimming left V 4 bases short and J 8 bases short, with 17 bases between. The CDR3 loop is CASSSRTGWGGYTF. The CDR3 DNA reads as TGTGCCAGCAGCTCGCGCACCGGTTGGGGCGGCTACACCTTC.

This clone was seen a few times. V usage is TRBV12-3 or TRBV12-4 and J usage is TRBJ1-5, with D uncertain. The CDR3 runs 13 residues. The germline V and J ends were trimmed by 3 bases and 4 bases, with 7 bases remaining between them. The CDR3 sequence is CASSFWENQPQHF. The CDR3, as DNA: TGTGCCAGCAGTTTTTGGGAGAATCAGCCCCAGCATTTT.

J is TRBJ2-7 and V is TRBV5-1; 8 bases are a match to TRBD2. The CDR3 spans 15 residues. Trimming at V came to 1 base and at J to 5 bases, leaving 8 bases not matched to a gene. Looked up from germline, CDR1 is SGHRS and CDR2 is YFSETQ. The chain's CDR3 is CASSLLQRESHEQYF. As DNA, the CDR3 is TGCGCCAGCAGCTTGCTACAGCGGGAGTCCCACGAGCAGTACTTC.

There are a few counts of this clone. The V call is TRBV7-3, the J call TRBJ2-1, with 9 bases identical to TRBD1. The CDR3 is 15 amino acids. The trim removed 5 bases at V and 6 bases at J, leaving 8 bases unmatched. Germline V gives CDR1 SGHTA, CDR2 FQGTGA. CDR3 in DNA: TGTGCCAGCAGCCTCACCCGGGACAGGGTCAATGAGCAGTTCTTC. Protein: CASSLTRDRVNEQFF.

The chain joins TRBV7-9 to TRBJ2-1; 7 nucleotides match TRBD2. The CDR3 runs to 15 residues. Germline CDR1 and CDR2: SEHNR and FQNEAQ (reference sequence). V was pared by 3 bases and J by 4 bases, with 6 bases of the junction left unmatched. The CDR3 DNA follows: TGTGCCAGCAGCTTTGTCCGGGGAGGGTACAATGAGCAGTTCTTC. Amino acid sequence: CASSFVRGGYNEQFF.

The chain carries TRBV13 and TRBJ2-7; TRBD1 matches at 8 bases. The CDR3 runs 15 residues. The V segment lost 2 bases and the J segment 6 bases; nucleotides outside the gene matches: 9. Germline-derived CDR1 and CDR2 are PRHDT and FYEKMQ (reference sequence). Written as DNA, the CDR3 is TGTGCCAGCAGCTTACAGGGGGCCGGACTCTCCGAGCAGTACTTC. This encodes CASSLQGAGLSEQYF.

The chain has TRBV9 and TRBJ2-3; D possibly corresponds to TRBD1 (6 bases). Trimming shortened V by 4 bases and J by 6 bases, and 18 bases separated the two germline ends. The CDR3 spans 15 residues. Germline V lookup: CDR1 SGDLS, CDR2 YYNGEE. The CDR3 reads CASSTYGTRTDTQYF. The DNA for the CDR3 is TGTGCCAGCAGCACCTACGGGACACGGACGGATACGCAGTATTTT.

This clone showed up many times. V and J are TRBV19 and TRBJ1-5, with a possible D match to TRBD1 (6 bases). Trimming shortened V by 7 bases and J by 0 bases, and 13 bases separated the two germline ends. CDR3 size: 15 residues. Germline V gives CDR1 LNHDA, CDR2 SQIVND (reference sequence). The CDR3 loop is CASNKQGGSNQPQHF. The CDR3 region has the DNA TGTGCCAGTAACAAACAGGGTGGTAGCAATCAGCCCCAGCATTTT.

The chain joins TRBV27 to TRBJ1-2; TRBD1 matches at 12 bases. The germline V gene encodes CDR1 MNHEY and CDR2 SMNVEV (reference sequence). The CDR3 has 17 amino acids. After removal of 2 bases from V and 4 bases from J, the junction contained 8 bases not matched to a gene. This chain's CDR3 is CASSLQGQGARSYGYTF. In DNA form, the CDR3 reads TGTGCCAGCAGTTTACAGGGACAGGGGGCGCGCAGCTATGGCTACACCTTC.

The chain uses TRBV25-1 and TRBJ1-2; no reliable D call. CDR1 and CDR2 (germline): MGHDK, SYGVNS. The germline V and J ends were trimmed by 2 bases and 2 bases, with 9 bases remaining between them. This CDR3 region has 14 residues. DNA for the CDR3: TGTGCCAGCAGTGAACCGGGAGAGAACTATGGCTACACCTTC. Translating gives CASSEPGENYGYTF.

The chain recombines TRBV5-4 with TRBJ2-5; TRBD2 matches 8 bases. Looked up from germline, CDR1 is SGHNT and CDR2 is YYREEE (reference sequence). The CDR3 spans 15 residues. V dropped 4 bases and J dropped 3; count of bases not matched to a gene: 8. CDR3 region: CASSLTAGEKETQYF. The CDR3 DNA reads as TGTGCCAGCAGCCTTACAGCGGGGGAAAAAGAGACCCAGTACTTC.

The DNA of the CDR3 is TGTGCCAGCAGCTTTCGACAGGGGGGGATGATAACCCAGCATTTT. This translates into CASSFRQGGMITQHF. V and J are TRBV3-1 (or the pseudogene TRBV3-2) and TRBJ1-5; 9 bases agree with TRBD1. The CDR3 extends over 15 amino acids. CDR1 LGHDT and CDR2 YNNKEL come from the germline V gene (reference sequence). V trimming: 5 bases; J trimming: 11 bases; junction bases outside the gene matches: 13.

V usage is TRBV3-1 (or the pseudogene TRBV3-2) and J usage is TRBJ2-1, with 7 bases matching TRBD1. The CDR3 covers 14 residues. The V gene's germline CDR1 is LGHDT and CDR2 YNNKEL (reference sequence). The J segment lost 15 bases and the V segment lost 3 bases, leaving 14 bases of the junction unmatched. CDR3 sequence reads: CASSQKTGQRYLFF. CDR3 sequence (DNA): TGTGCCAGCAGCCAGAAGACGGGACAGCGTTATCTGTTCTTC.

CDR3 DNA: TGTGCCATCAGTAAAGCGGGGGAGGGGGTCACCGGGGAGCTGTTTTTT. Its translation: CAISKAGEGVTGELFF. The chain couples TRBV10-3 to TRBJ2-2; 8 nucleotides line up with TRBD2. The CDR3 is 16 amino acids. Germline assignment: CDR1 ENHRY and CDR2 SYGVKD. J gave up 4 bases and V 5 bases, and 9 bases lay outside the gene matches.

The chain uses TRBV11-3 and TRBJ2-3; the match to TRBD2 covers 7 bases. The junction had 8 bases not matched to a gene; V was cut back by 5 bases and J by 0 bases. The CDR3 has 16 residues. Germline CDR1 reads SGHNT; CDR2 reads YENEEA. The CDR3: CASSLGTTSSTDTQYF. The CDR3 DNA is TGTGCCAGCAGCCTAGGGACTACCTCTAGCACAGATACGCAGTATTTT. Complete variable domain (other parts from reference TRBV11-3 and TRBJ2-3): EAGVVQSPRYKIIEKKQPVAFWCNPISGHNTLYWYLQNLGQGPELLIRYENEEAVDDSQLPKDRFSAERLKGVDSTLKIQPAELGDSAVYLCASSLGTTSSTDTQYFGPGTRLTVL.

The chain has TRBV2 and TRBJ2-7; D is possibly TRBD2 (6 bases). The length of the CDR3 is 12 residues. Trimming took off 6 bases at V and 4 bases at J, with 10 bases between the two ends. Germline V gene sequence: CDR1 SNHLY, CDR2 FYNNEI. The CDR3 coding sequence is TGTGCCAGCAGGTCCGGGGGTTACGAGCAGTACTTC. Residues: CASRSGGYEQYF.

A remark on this clone: Since a much larger clone is just one base distant, this may be a read error. At the DNA level, this CDR3 is encoded by other sequences in the same sample as well. The rearrangement links TRBV10-3 to TRBJ2-1; D remains unclear. The germline V and J ends were trimmed by 4 bases and 7 bases, with 5 bases remaining between them. CDR1 ENHRY and CDR2 SYGVKD come from the germline V gene. This CDR3 has 11 residues. The DNA for the CDR3 is TGTGCCATCAGTGCCGGTAATGAGCAGTTCTTC. Translating it yields CAISAGNEQFF.

The V call is TRBV11-2, the J call TRBJ2-1; 9 nucleotides match TRBD2. The junction had 15 bases not matched to a gene; V was cut back by 5 bases and J by 7 bases. CDR1 is SGHAT and CDR2 is FQNNGV in the germline V gene. The CDR3 has 17 residues. CDR3 residues: CASSPSNLAGTVNEQFF. The CDR3 nucleotides read TGTGCCAGCAGCCCTAGCAATCTAGCGGGAACGGTAAATGAGCAGTTCTTC.

This chain uses TRBV7-2 with TRBJ2-1; 9 nucleotides match TRBD1. CDR3 length equals 16 residues. The V gene end was trimmed by 0 bases and the J gene end by 8 bases; junction bases not matched to a gene: 8. The germline CDR1 and CDR2 sequences are SGHTA and FQGNSA. The CDR3, as DNA: TGTGCCAGCAGCTTAGCCGGGACAGGGTTTAATTATGAGCAGTTCTTC. Protein product: CASSLAGTGFNYEQFF.

The chain joins TRBV7-2 to TRBJ1-1, with 7 bases aligning to TRBD1. Germline trimming cut 4 bases from V and 0 bases from J; bases unmatched to any gene: 8. The CDR3 extends over 16 amino acids. Germline loops: CDR1 SGHTA, CDR2 FQGNSA. The chain's CDR3 is CASSYRGRGMNTEAFF. The CDR3 nucleotides are TGTGCCAGCAGCTACAGGGGCCGCGGGATGAACACTGAAGCTTTCTTT.

This clone was recorded only once. CDR3 nucleotide sequence: TGCGCCAGCAGCCAAGAGTTGTCGGGGGGGACCGGGGAGCTGTTTTTT. This translates into CASSQELSGGTGELFF. The V call is TRBV4-3, the J call TRBJ2-2; TRBD2 agrees at 8 bases. In germline, CDR1 is LGHNA, CDR2 YSLEER. V gave up 0 bases and J gave up 5 bases; unmatched junction bases: 5. The CDR3 is made up of 16 amino acids.

The rearrangement links TRBV14 to TRBJ2-7; D unresolved. Trimming cost V 4 bases and J 4 bases, with 29 bases left between them. This CDR3 has 19 amino acids. Germline loops: CDR1 SGHDN, CDR2 FVKESK. The CDR3 DNA reads TGTGCCAGCAGCCGGGCCAGCCCAAAATCCGTGGGTTTCTATTACGAGCAGTACTTC. Translated, it gives CASSRASPKSVGFYYEQYF.

The V call is TRBV4-3, the J call TRBJ2-7, with 10 bases fitting TRBD1. The junction had 1 base not matched to a gene; V was cut back by 2 bases and J by 3 bases. The CDR3 runs to 14 residues. CDR1 and CDR2 from the germline V gene are LGHNA and YSLEER. The CDR3: CASSQRTGGYEQYF. Here the CDR3 DNA reads TGCGCCAGCAGCCAAAGGACAGGGGGCTACGAGCAGTACTTC.

The rearrangement joins TRBV6-1 to TRBJ2-1; D perhaps matches TRBD1 (5 bases). V lost 2 bases and J 9 bases, leaving 20 bases between the germline ends. Germline assignment: CDR1 MNHNS and CDR2 SASEGT. This CDR3 has 16 residues. CDR3 nucleotide sequence: TGTGCCAGCAGTGAAAAGGGGTCGAGTCCAAGGGGTGAGCAGTTCTTC. Protein sequence: CASSEKGSSPRGEQFF.

This clone was seen only once. V gene TRBV3-1 (or the pseudogene TRBV3-2) combines with J gene TRBJ2-2, with a possible D match to TRBD1 (6 bases). This CDR3 comprises 18 residues. V lost 1 base and J 0 bases, leaving 15 bases between the germline ends. Germline-derived CDR1 and CDR2 are LGHDT and YNNKEL (reference sequence). The CDR3 DNA reads as TGTGCCAGCAGCCAAGGAGCGTTAGGACAGACGAACACCGGGGAGCTGTTTTTT. This translates into CASSQGALGQTNTGELFF.